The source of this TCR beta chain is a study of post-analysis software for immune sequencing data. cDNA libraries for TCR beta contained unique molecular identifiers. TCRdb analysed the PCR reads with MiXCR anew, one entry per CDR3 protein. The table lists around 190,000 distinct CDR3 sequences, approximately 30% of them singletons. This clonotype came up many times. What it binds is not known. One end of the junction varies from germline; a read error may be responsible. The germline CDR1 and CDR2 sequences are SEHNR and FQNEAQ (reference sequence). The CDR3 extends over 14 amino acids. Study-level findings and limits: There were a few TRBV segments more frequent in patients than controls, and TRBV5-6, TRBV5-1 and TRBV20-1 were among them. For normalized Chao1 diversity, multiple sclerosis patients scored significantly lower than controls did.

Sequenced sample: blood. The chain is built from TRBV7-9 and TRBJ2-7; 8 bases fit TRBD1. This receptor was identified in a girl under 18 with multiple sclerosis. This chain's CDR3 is CAGSLRTGSNEQYF. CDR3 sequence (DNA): TGTGCCGGCAGCCTTCGGACAGGGTCCAACGAGCAGTACTTC. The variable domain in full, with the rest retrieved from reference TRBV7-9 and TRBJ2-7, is DTGVSQNPRHKITKRGQNVTFRCDPISEHNRLYWYRQTLGQGPEFLTYFQNEAQLEKSRLLSDRFSAERPKGSFSTLEIQRTEQGDSAMYLCAGSLRTGSNEQYFGPGTRLTVT.